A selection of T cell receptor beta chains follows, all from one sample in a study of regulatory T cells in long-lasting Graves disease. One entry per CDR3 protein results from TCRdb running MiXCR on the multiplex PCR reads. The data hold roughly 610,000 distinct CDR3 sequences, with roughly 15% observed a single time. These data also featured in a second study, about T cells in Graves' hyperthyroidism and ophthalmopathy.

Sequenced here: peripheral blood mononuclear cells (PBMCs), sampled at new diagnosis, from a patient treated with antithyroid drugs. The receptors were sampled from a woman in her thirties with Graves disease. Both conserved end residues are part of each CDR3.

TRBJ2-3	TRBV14	CASSPLAGTDTQYF
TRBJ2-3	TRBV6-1	CASSNPGTGLVEQYF
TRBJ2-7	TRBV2	CASSELLAGAYEQYF
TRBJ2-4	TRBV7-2	CASSLDSGKNIQYF
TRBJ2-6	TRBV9	CASSVVDRAGANVLTF
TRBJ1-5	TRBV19	CASSIGGQGYQPQHF
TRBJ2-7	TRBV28	CASSLETRTYEQYF
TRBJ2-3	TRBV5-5	CASWYLDTQYF
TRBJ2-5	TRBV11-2	CASSPGVAVQETQYF
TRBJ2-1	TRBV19	CASSATGPDEQFF
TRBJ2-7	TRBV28	CASSFDLAGGGEQYF
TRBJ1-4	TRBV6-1	CASRGQGLDERLFF
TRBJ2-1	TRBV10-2	CASSVGGYNEQFF
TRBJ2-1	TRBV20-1	CSAYQREGLNEQFF
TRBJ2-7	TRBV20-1	CSAKEDSYRNEQYF
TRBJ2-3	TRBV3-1	CASSRAGEADTQYF
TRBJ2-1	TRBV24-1	CATSDPLAGVRGEQFF
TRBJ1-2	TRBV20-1	CSALTGGNYGYTF
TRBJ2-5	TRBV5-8	CASSFRPRETQYF
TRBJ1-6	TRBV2	CASAGQAYNSPLHF
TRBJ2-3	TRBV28	CASSLGQGTDTQYF
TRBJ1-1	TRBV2	CASSEGGGKYTEAFF
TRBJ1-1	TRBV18	CASSIRDRMNTEASF
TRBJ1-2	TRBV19	CASRNYGYTF
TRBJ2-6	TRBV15	CATSRDWDWVVSLAGANVLTF
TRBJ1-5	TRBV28	CASSFQKGNSNQPQHF
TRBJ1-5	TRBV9	CASSAAGTQPQHF
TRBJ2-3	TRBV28	CASSSNAVADTQYF
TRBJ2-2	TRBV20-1	CSARGASGNTGELFF
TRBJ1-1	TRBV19	CASSSVGSGNTEAFF
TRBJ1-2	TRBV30	CAWSVHGFYGYTF
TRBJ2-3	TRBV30	CAWSELGTQYF
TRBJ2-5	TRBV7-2	CASSLVRLQETQYF
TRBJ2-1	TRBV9	CASSETGGGNEQFF
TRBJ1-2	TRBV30	CAWSVWTGGYTF
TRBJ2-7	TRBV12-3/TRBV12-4	CASSLALGRTPQAYEQYF
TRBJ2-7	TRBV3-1	CASSKGQPYEQYF
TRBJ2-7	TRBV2	CASRGNHKYEQYF
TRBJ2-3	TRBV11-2	CASSGRWELITDTQYF
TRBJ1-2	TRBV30	CACLGTGYGYTF
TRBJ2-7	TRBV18	CASSHQANPSYEQYF
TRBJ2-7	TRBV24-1	CATSGTGSHEQYF
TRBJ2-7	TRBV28	CASRGAVGQEASYEQYF